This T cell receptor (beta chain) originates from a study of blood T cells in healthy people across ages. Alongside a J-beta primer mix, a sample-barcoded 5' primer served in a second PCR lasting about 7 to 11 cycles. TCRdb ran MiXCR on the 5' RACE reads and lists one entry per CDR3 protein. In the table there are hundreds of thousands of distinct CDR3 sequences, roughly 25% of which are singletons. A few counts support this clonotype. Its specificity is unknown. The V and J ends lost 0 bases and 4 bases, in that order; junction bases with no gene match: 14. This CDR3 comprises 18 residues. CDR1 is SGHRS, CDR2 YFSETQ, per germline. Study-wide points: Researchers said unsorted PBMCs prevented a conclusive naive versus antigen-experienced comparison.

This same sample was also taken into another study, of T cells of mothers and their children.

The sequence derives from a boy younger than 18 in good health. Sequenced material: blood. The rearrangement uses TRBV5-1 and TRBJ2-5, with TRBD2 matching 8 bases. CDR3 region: CASSLGRSPAGVPETQYF. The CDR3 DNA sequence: TGCGCCAGCAGCTTGGGTAGGAGTCCAGCGGGAGTTCCAGAGACCCAGTACTTC.